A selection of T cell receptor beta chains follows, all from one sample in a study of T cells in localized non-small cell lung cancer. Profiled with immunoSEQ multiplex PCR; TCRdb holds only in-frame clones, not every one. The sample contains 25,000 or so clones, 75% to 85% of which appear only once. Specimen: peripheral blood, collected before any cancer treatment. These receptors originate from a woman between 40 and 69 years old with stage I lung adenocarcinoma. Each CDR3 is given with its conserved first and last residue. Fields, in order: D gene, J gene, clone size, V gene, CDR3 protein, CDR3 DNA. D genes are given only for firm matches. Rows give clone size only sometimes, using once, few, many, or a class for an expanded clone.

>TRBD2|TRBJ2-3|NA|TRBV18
CASSVLAGVSGDTQYF
TGTGCCAGCTCTGTTCTCGCGGGGGTGAGTGGAGATACGCAGTATTTT
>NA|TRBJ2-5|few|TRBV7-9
CASSGRGAGETQYF
TGTGCCAGCAGCGGAAGGGGGGCCGGGGAGACCCAGTACTTC
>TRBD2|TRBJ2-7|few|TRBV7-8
CASSFDSGSIYEQYF
TGTGCCAGCAGCTTTGACAGCGGGAGCATTTACGAGCAGTACTTC
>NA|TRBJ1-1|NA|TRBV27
CASRRRNQAGTLGVAEAFF
TGTGCCAGCAGGAGACGAAACCAGGCGGGGACCTTAGGTGTTGCTGAAGCTTTCTTT
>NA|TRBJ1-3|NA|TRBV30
CAWSGGNTIYF
TGTGCCTGGAGTGGTGGAAACACCATATATTTT
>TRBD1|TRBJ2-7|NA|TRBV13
CASSLGQGVGLAGEQYF
TGTGCCAGCAGCTTGGGACAGGGCGTTGGGCTTGCGGGCGAGCAGTACTTC
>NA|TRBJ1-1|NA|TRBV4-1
CASSEGVRTEAFF
TGCGCCAGCTCAGAAGGGGTGCGCACTGAAGCTTTCTTT
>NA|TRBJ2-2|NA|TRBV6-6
CASKGRQHTGELFF
TGTGCCAGCAAAGGCAGACAACACACCGGGGAGCTGTTTTTT
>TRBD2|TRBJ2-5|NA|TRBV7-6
CASSSRGVKLQETQYF
TGTGCCAGCAGCTCGCGGGGGGTGAAACTACAAGAGACCCAGTACTTC
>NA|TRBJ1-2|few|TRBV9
CASSVNYGYTF
TGTGCCAGCAGCGTAAACTATGGCTACACCTTC
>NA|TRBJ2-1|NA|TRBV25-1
CASAADPYNEQFF
TGTGCCTCCGCCGCGGACCCCTACAATGAGCAGTTCTTC
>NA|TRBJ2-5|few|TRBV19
CASSRRTQETQYF
TGTGCCAGTAGTAGGAGGACGCAAGAGACCCAGTACTTC
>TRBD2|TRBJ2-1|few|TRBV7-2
CASSLRTSGGAEQFF
TGTGCCAGCAGCTTAAGGACTAGCGGGGGAGCTGAGCAGTTCTTC
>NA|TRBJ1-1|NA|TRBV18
CASSPLRAGTNTEAFF
TGTGCCAGCTCACCACTCAGGGCCGGGACGAACACTGAAGCTTTCTTT
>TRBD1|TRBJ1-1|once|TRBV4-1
CASSQGTGREAFF
TGCGCCAGCAGCCAGGGGACAGGCCGTGAAGCTTTCTTT
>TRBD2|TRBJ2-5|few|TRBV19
CASSRSGAIQETQYF
TGTGCCAGTAGTCGTAGCGGGGCGATCCAAGAGACCCAGTACTTC
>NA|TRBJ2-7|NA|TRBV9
CASSVAAGRGYEQYF
TGTGCCAGCAGCGTAGCTGCGGGGAGAGGGTACGAGCAGTACTTC
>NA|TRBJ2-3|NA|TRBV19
CASSGGLTTDTQYF
TGTGCCAGTAGTGGAGGCCTGACCACAGATACGCAGTATTTT
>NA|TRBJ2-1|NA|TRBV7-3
CASSSPDRDPYNEQFF
TGTGCCAGCAGCTCCCCGGACCGGGACCCTTACAATGAGCAGTTCTTC
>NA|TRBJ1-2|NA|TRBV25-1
CASTPKGVGVRGYTF
TGTGCCAGCACCCCCAAGGGGGTAGGGGTTCGTGGCTACACCTTC
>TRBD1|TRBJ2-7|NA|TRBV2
CASSSRGQGYEQYF
TGTGCCAGCAGTAGCCGGGGACAGGGGTACGAGCAGTACTTC
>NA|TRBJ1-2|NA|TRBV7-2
CASSLGHANYGYTF
TGTGCCAGCAGCCTGGGACACGCTAACTATGGCTACACCTTC
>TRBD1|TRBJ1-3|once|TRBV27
CASSRLAGTGGGNTIYF
TGTGCCAGCAGTCGCCTGGCCGGGACAGGGGGAGGAAACACCATATATTTT
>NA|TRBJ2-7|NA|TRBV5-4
CASSWRGRNPYEQYF
TGTGCCAGCAGCTGGAGGGGCAGGAATCCCTACGAGCAGTACTTC
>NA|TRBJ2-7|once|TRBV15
CATRRGLGSDEQYF
TGTGCCACCAGGAGGGGACTTGGATCGGACGAGCAGTACTTC
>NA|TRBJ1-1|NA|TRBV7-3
CASSLIGPGGAEAFF
TGTGCCAGCAGCTTAATAGGACCCGGTGGAGCTGAAGCTTTCTTT
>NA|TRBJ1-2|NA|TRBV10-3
CAISAQSNYGYTF
TGTGCCATCAGTGCGCAGTCTAACTATGGCTACACCTTC
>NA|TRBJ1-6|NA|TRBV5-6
CASSFPGTKNSPLHF
TGTGCCAGCAGTTTTCCGGGGACAAAGAATTCACCCCTCCACTTT